Presented here are 12 T cell receptor beta chains from one specimen sequenced in a study of T-cell reconstitution after alpha-beta-depleted transplantation in children (dated by TCRdb to about 2016). The sample's treatment or condition label is to be understood as: allogeneic hematopoietic cell transplantation with graft depleted of TCRalphabeta T cells and CD19 B cells. The library was produced with PCR. Sequencer: Illumina HiSeq 2500. To normalize quantification of the TCRbeta repertoire, the TCR libraries were built with molecular barcoding that relied on unique molecular identifiers. The raw public data were reprocessed by TCRdb itself: fastp quality trimming at Q25, MiXCR clonotype calling, in-frame beta chains only. Rows are combined by CDR3 protein, so each entry shows the most common genes and DNA. The sample records 330,000 or so distinct CDR3 sequences, about 9.4% of which are singletons. The ten largest clones represent over 6% of the sample.

This sample comprised PBMCs, obtained before TCRalphabeta/CD19-depleted stem cell transplant. The receptors derive from a boy younger than two with acute myeloid leukemia, due to receive a stem cell transplant.

There are a few counts of this clonotype. The CDR3 nucleotides are TGTGCCAGCTCCCCCCTGATGGCCCGGGAGGGCACAGATACGCAGTATTTT. It yields the protein CASSPLMAREGTDTQYF. The V gene is TRBV18, the J gene TRBJ2-3; TRBD2 agrees at 7 bases. After removal of 6 bases from V and 1 base from J, the junction contained 13 bases not matched to a gene. Germline CDR1 is KGHSH and CDR2 is LQKENI. The CDR3 is 17 amino acids.

This clonotype was seen at least ten times. The chain recombines TRBV29-1 with TRBJ2-7; TRBD2 agrees at 9 bases. The CDR3 is 14 residues long. Germline values: CDR1 SQVTM, CDR2 ANQGSEA. Unmatched junction bases numbered 6, after V lost 3 bases and J lost 3 bases. The CDR3 reads CSVDFLSGSYEQYF. Here the CDR3 DNA reads TGCAGCGTTGACTTTCTTAGCGGGAGCTACGAGCAGTACTTC.

V usage is TRBV5-4 and J usage is TRBJ2-7, with 12 bases aligning to TRBD2. The CDR3 length is 17 residues. Germline-derived CDR1 and CDR2 are SGHNT and YYREEE (reference sequence). V lost 4 bases to trimming and J lost 3 bases; unmatched junction nucleotides: 11. The chain's CDR3 is CASSTRRLAGDHYEQYF. CDR3 coding DNA: TGTGCCAGCAGCACCAGACGACTAGCGGGGGACCACTACGAGCAGTACTTC.

This clonotype was recorded many times. This sequence joins TRBV5-1 and TRBJ2-1, with 8 positions matching TRBD2. Germline loops: CDR1 SGHRS, CDR2 YFSETQ. V gave up 0 bases and J gave up 9 bases; unmatched junction bases: 11. The CDR3 totals 16 residues. In nucleotides, the CDR3 is TGCGCCAGCAGCTTGGCGGGTAGCGGGGTAAGGAGTGAGCAGTTCTTC. Protein: CASSLAGSGVRSEQFF.

This clonotype was seen a handful of times. The chain is built from TRBV20-1 and TRBJ2-3; TRBD2 aligns across 10 bases. The CDR3 is 13 amino acids. Germline loops: CDR1 DFQATT, CDR2 SNEGSKA (reference sequence). The V gene end was trimmed by 3 bases and the J gene end by 7 bases; junction bases not matched to a gene: 4. CDR3 sequence: CSASKRGGYTQYF. CDR3 in DNA: TGCAGTGCTAGTAAGCGGGGGGGTTATACGCAGTATTTT.

This clonotype was counted many times. The chain combines TRBV12-3 or TRBV12-4 with TRBJ2-7; D gene ambiguous. Trimming shortened V by 0 bases and J by 6 bases, and 12 bases separated the two germline ends. The CDR3 covers 14 residues. The CDR3 sequence is CASSLAAGKLEQYF. The CDR3 bases are TGTGCCAGCAGTTTAGCGGCAGGAAAACTCGAGCAGTACTTC.

Only a few counts were recorded for this clonotype. This chain joins TRBV5-1 and TRBJ2-1; 10 positions match TRBD2. Germline CDR1 is SGHRS and CDR2 is YFSETQ. Trimming cost V 1 base and J 7 bases; bases outside gene matches: 14. The CDR3 runs to 18 residues. CDR3 sequence: CASSLRGSGGARGNEQFF. The CDR3 DNA follows: TGCGCCAGCAGCTTGCGGGGAAGCGGGGGGGCCAGAGGAAATGAGCAGTTCTTC.

This clonotype was observed at least ten times. This chain uses TRBV4-3 with TRBJ2-5; D is uncertain. The CDR3 spans 15 residues. Germline CDR1 reads LGHNA; CDR2 reads YSLEER. Trimming removed 0 bases at V and 5 bases at J, with 13 bases between. DNA for the CDR3: TGCGCCAGCAGCCAAGATATGGGCCGAAGGGAGACCCAGTACTTC. Protein product: CASSQDMGRRETQYF.

This clonotype was recorded at least ten times. The chain links TRBV5-8 to TRBJ1-1; D gene unclear. The CDR3 is made up of 13 amino acids. V was clipped by 3 bases and J by 1 base, with 7 bases between them. The germline V gene encodes CDR1 SGHTS and CDR2 YDEGEE. DNA of the CDR3: TGTGCCAGCAGCTGGAACAAGAACACTGAAGCTTTCTTT. It yields the protein CASSWNKNTEAFF.

This chain links TRBV12-3 or TRBV12-4 with TRBJ2-1; TRBD1 matches 7 bases. This CDR3 region has 17 residues. V shed 0 bases and J 3 bases; nucleotides not matched to a gene: 8. The CDR3 here is CASSLATGTVFYNEQFF. CDR3 in DNA: TGTGCCAGCAGTTTAGCGACCGGGACAGTATTCTACAATGAGCAGTTCTTC.

At least ten counts were recorded for this clonotype. This chain joins TRBV10-3 and TRBJ2-3; 10 positions match TRBD2. Trimming removed 7 bases from V and 6 bases from J; junction bases left unmatched: 7. Germline-derived CDR1 and CDR2 are ENHRY and SYGVKD. This CDR3 contains 14 residues. The CDR3 here is CAINERGGGDTQYF. CDR3 nucleotides: TGTGCCATCAACGAGCGGGGGGGCGGGGATACGCAGTATTTT.

This clonotype was detected ten times or more. The rearrangement joins TRBV28 to TRBJ1-2; 8 bases are shared with TRBD1. The CDR3 has 14 residues. The junction had 6 bases not matched to a gene; V was cut back by 2 bases and J by 7 bases. Looked up from germline, CDR1 is MDHEN and CDR2 is SYDVKM. The CDR3 reads CASSLRTGRFGYTF. CDR3 nucleotide sequence: TGTGCCAGCAGTTTAAGGACAGGGCGTTTTGGCTACACCTTC.